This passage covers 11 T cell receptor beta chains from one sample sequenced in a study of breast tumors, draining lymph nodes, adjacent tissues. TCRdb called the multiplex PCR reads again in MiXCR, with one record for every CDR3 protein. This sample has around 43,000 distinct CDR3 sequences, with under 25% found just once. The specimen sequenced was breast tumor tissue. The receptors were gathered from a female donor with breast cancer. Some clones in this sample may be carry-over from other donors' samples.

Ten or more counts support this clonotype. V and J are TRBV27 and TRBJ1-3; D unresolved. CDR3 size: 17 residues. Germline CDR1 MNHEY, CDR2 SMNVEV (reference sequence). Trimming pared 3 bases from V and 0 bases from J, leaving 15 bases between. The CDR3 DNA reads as TGTGCCAGCAGTTTTCGCGGAGGCTTTGGCTCTGGAAACACCATATATTTT. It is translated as CASSFRGGFGSGNTIYF.

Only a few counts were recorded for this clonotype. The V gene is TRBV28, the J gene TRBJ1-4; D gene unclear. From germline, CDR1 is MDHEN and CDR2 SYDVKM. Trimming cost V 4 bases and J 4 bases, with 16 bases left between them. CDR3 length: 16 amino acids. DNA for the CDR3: TGTGCCAGCAGTTCCACCCCGGGGAGAAGTAATGAAAAACTGTTTTTT. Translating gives CASSSTPGRSNEKLFF. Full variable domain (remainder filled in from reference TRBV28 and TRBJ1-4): DVKVTQSSRYLVKRTGEKVFLECVQDMDHENMFWYRQDPGLGLRLIYFSYDVKMKEKGDIPEGYSVSREKKERFSLILESASTNQTSMYLCASSSTPGRSNEKLFFGSGTQLSVL.

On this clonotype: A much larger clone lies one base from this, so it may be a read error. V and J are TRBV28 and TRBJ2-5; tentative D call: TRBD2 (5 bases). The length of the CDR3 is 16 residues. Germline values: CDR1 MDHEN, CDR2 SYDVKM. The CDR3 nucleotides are TGTGCCAGCAGTTGGAAGACGGACTTACACCAAGAGACCCAGTGCTTC. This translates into CASSWKTDLHQETQCF.

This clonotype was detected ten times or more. The CDR3 sequence is CASSQGIATDTQYF. In nucleotides, the CDR3 is TGTGCCAGCAGCCAAGGTATTGCCACAGATACGCAGTATTTT. The V gene is TRBV4-2, the J gene TRBJ2-3; the D is unclear. V shed 1 base and J shed 2 bases, with 7 bases lying between them. CDR1 and CDR2 (germline): LGHNA, YNFKEQ. The CDR3 length is 14 residues.

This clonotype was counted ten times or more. CDR3 in DNA: TGCAGTGCTAGAGATTGGGTCGGGAGCACAGATACGCAGTATTTT. Translation gives CSARDWVGSTDTQYF. The chain links TRBV20-1 to TRBJ2-3; D unresolved. Trimming removed 0 bases from V and 0 bases from J, with 10 bases in between. CDR1 and CDR2 from the germline V gene are DFQATT and SNEGSKA (reference sequence). The CDR3 runs to 15 residues.

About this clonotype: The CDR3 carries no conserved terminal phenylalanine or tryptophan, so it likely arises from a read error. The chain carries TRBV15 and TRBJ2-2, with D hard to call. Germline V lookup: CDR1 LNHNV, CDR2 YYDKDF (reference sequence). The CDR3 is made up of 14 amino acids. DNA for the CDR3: TGTGCCACCAGCGGAGATGTAGAGTCCGGGGAGCTGTTTGTT. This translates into CATSGDVESGELFV.

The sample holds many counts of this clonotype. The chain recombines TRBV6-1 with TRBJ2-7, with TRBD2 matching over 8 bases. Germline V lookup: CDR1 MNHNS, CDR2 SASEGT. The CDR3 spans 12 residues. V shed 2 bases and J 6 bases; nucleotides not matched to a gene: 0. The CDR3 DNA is TGTGCCAGCAGTGAACGGGGGGGCGAGCAGTACTTC. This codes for CASSERGGEQYF.

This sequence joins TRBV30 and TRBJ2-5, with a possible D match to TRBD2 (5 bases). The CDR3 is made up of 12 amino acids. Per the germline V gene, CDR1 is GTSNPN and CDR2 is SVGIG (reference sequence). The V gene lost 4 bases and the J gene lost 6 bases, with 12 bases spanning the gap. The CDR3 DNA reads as TGTGCCTGGATGAGGGATGTAAAGACCCAGTACTTC. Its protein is CAWMRDVKTQYF.

The CDR3 nucleotides read TGCGCCAGCAGCTTATTACTAGCGGGAGTGGGAGAGACCCAGTACTTC. It encodes CASSLLLAGVGETQYF. V and J are TRBV5-1 and TRBJ2-5, with 11 bases that match TRBD2. This CDR3 is built from 16 residues. Germline assignment: CDR1 SGHRS and CDR2 YFSETQ. Trimming took 2 bases from V and 4 from J; bases not matched to a gene: 7.

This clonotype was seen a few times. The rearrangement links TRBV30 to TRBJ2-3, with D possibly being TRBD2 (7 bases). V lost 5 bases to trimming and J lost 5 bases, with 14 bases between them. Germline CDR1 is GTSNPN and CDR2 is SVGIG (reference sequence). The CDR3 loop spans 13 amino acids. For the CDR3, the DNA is TGTGCCTGGGGGGGGGGGCTTCGAGATACGCAGTATTTT. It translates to CAWGGGLRDTQYF.

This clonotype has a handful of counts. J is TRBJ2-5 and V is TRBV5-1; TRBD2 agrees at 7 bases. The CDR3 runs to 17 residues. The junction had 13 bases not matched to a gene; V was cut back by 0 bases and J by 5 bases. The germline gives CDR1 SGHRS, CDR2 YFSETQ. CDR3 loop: CASSLAPRLAGRETQYF. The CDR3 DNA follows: TGCGCCAGCAGCTTGGCCCCTCGACTAGCCGGACGGGAGACCCAGTACTTC.